This TCR gamma chain was sequenced during a study of γδ T cells in repeated Plasmodium falciparum infection (dated by TCRdb to the early 2020s). Background for the entire study: The natural-infection arm enrolled Malian children exposed to intense seasonal malaria transmission, compared against age and gender matched Australian children. Four or five malaria-naive U.S. adults underwent four controlled human malaria infections by bites from P. falciparum NF54-infected Anopheles stephensi mosquitoes over around 590 days. Samples from controlled-infection subjects were taken at baseline, just before selected infections, and 21 days after each infection. Malian gammadelta TCR repertoires were analysed cross-sectionally in periods with no transmission and longitudinally across episodes of acute febrile malaria. The study examined how repeated Plasmodium falciparum infection shapes the human gammadelta T cell repertoire, using natural infection in Mali and controlled human malaria infection. What the research found in general, with its limitations: Across time and infection, the Vgamma9/Vdelta2+ TCR repertoires showed a highly stable polyclonal makeup, with many TCRgamma sequences overlapping between individuals. Because the controlled-infection cohort was small, analysis of inter-individual variability in gammadelta T cell responses was limited. Waves of new clonotype selection in Vdelta2-negative, largely Vdelta1+, gammadelta TCR repertoires appeared to be driven by repeated controlled infections. Compared with the repertoires of Australian children, the Vdelta2-negative gammadelta TCR repertoires of Malian children appeared more clonally expanded, less diverse and less shared. The Malian cohort came from a small rural village of predominantly one ethnic group, limiting generalizability.

Taken from the germline V gene (reference sequence), the CDR1 and CDR2 loops are GITISATS and ISYDGTV. V is pruned by 2 bases and J by 7 bases, leaving 14 bases of the junction without a gene match. The CDR3 runs 15 amino acids, cysteine and phenylalanine included. Only the CDR3 portion is preserved as DNA: 45 bases, with reading frame beginning at the first base. For bulk TCR repertoire analysis, Vgamma9/Vdelta2+ and Vdelta2-negative gammadelta T cell populations were flow-sorted out of peripheral blood mononuclear cells. The library relied on multiplex PCR. TCRdb records Illumina MiSeq as the sequencer. Every sorted gammadelta T cell sample had both its TCR gamma (TRG) and TCR delta (TRD) chains sequenced. The paper's processing steps were these. Clonotype tree plots, accumulated frequency of the top 20 clonotypes, diversity index (DI) and D75 metrics were included in the repertoire analyses. TCRdb called clones from the public reads with CATT, and repeated DNA sequences were later combined into one row. These V and J calls are TCRdb output, not the study's own analysis. This sample gives 28,000 or so gamma-chain clones in total; over 1.3% of them show up just once. The ten largest clonotypes hold approximately 20% of the sample.

This clone has a handful of counts. No antigen is known for it. The mismatch at residue 6 between this DNA's translation and the TCRdb protein of a much larger clone likely reflects a read error; the protein shown is translated from the DNA. Sequencing was done on a sample of gamma-delta T cells from blood. This TCR derives from a pool of human donors (malaria-infected and uninfected, not separated). The chain is made from TRGV9 and TRGJ1 or TRGJ2. Matching the DNA to germline supplied the J gene, which TCRdb does not give. The CDR3 protein is CALWEAQESRYKKLF. The DNA reads as follows: TGTGCCTTGTGGGAGGCCCAGGAATCGCGCTATAAGAAACTCTTT.